A selection of T cell receptor beta chains follows, all from one sample in a study of long-term antiretroviral therapy in people with HIV. Data came from immunoSEQ multiplex PCR; TCRdb stores just in-frame clones and leaves some out. The sample consists of 25,000 to 30,000 clones, over 80% of them appearing once. Sequenced here: unsorted PBMCs, sampled about 2.7 years after starting antiretroviral therapy. These receptors all come from a man aged 25-45 years with HIV. The CDR3 runs from the conserved cysteine through the conserved F or W. A D gene is named only where the DNA matches it firmly. The size entry is marked missing in some rows and otherwise reads once, few, many or a size class.

TRBJ2-1,.,.,TRBV19,TGTGCCAGTAGTGGGGGGAGCCAGAGCTCCTACAATGAGCAGTTCTTC,CASSGGSQSSYNEQFF
TRBJ2-7,.,.,TRBV6-1,TGTGCCAGCAGTGAACTACGAGAGCAGTACTTC,CASSELREQYF
TRBJ2-7,TRBD2,.,TRBV27,TGTGCCAGCAGTTATAGCGGGGGAGAAGTTCCCTACGAGCAGTACTTC,CASSYSGGEVPYEQYF
TRBJ1-6,TRBD1,few,TRBV6-6,TGTGCCAGCAGTCCTGACAGGGATAATTCACCCCTCCACTTT,CASSPDRDNSPLHF
TRBJ2-7,.,.,TRBV2,TGTGCCAGCACGGGCGGGACCTACGAGCAGTACTTC,CASTGGTYEQYF
TRBJ1-5,.,.,TRBV6-6,TGTGCCAGCAGCCGGGACTCAAATCAGCCCCAGCATTTT,CASSRDSNQPQHF
TRBJ2-7,TRBD1,.,TRBV10-1,TGCGCCAGCACCGGGACAGGGGCACAGCTCTTCTACGAGCAGTACTTC,CASTGTGAQLFYEQYF
TRBJ2-2,.,.,TRBV27,TGTGCCAGCAGTGAGGGGGAGGGGCTTAACACCGGGGAGCTGTTTTTT,CASSEGEGLNTGELFF
TRBJ2-7,.,.,TRBV6-1,TGTGCCAGCAGTGGGGCGAGGGGGGGCCCCTACGAGCAGTACTTC,CASSGARGGPYEQYF
TRBJ1-1,TRBD1,.,TRBV5-6,TGTGCCAGCAGCGGATTCGGACAGGGTCGATCAGGGACTGAAGCTTTCTTT,CASSGFGQGRSGTEAFF
TRBJ1-3,.,.,TRBV5-1,TGCGCCAGCAGCTTGGGGGGAGAGGAAAACACCATATATTTT,CASSLGGEENTIYF
TRBJ1-2,.,.,TRBV7-9,TGTGCCAGCAGCTTAGCGATGGGGCAGGCCTATGGCTACACCTTC,CASSLAMGQAYGYTF
TRBJ1-2,.,.,TRBV30,TGTGCCTGGAGTGTAGGGCAGGGGTGGGGCTATGGCTACACCTTC,CAWSVGQGWGYGYTF
TRBJ1-4,TRBD1,.,TRBV10-3,TGTGCCATCAGTGAACGGGACAGGGGGCGTAATGAAAAACTGTTTTTT,CAISERDRGRNEKLFF
TRBJ1-1,.,.,TRBV19,TGTGCCAGTAGTATTAGGGAACCGGGGGAGGCTGAAGCTTTCTTT,CASSIREPGEAEAFF
TRBJ1-4,TRBD1,.,TRBV19,TGTGCCAGTAGTAGACGGGACAGCCGGAACCTTGCAACTAATGAAAAACTGTTTTTT,CASSRRDSRNLATNEKLFF
TRBJ2-7,TRBD1,.,TRBV4-1,TGCGCCAGCAGCCAAGGACAGGGGAACTACGAGCAGTACTTC,CASSQGQGNYEQYF
TRBJ2-7,.,.,TRBV2,TGTGCCAGCAGTGAAGGTGGGGGGAGATCCTACGAGCAGTACTTC,CASSEGGGRSYEQYF
TRBJ1-5,TRBD1,.,TRBV2,TGTGCCAGCAGTGAGGACAGGATCAATCAGCCCCAGCATTTT,CASSEDRINQPQHF
TRBJ1-1,.,.,TRBV7-9,TGTGCCAGCAGCCCGCGGACCCTTGAAGCTTTCTTT,CASSPRTLEAFF
TRBJ1-4,TRBD1,.,TRBV9,TGTGCCAGCAGCCCCCGGACAGGGAGGGCGGAAAAACTGTTTTTT,CASSPRTGRAEKLFF
TRBJ2-7,TRBD2,.,TRBV7-2,TGTGCCAGCAGCTTAGATGTGGGAGGGCCTAACGAGCAGTACTTC,CASSLDVGGPNEQYF